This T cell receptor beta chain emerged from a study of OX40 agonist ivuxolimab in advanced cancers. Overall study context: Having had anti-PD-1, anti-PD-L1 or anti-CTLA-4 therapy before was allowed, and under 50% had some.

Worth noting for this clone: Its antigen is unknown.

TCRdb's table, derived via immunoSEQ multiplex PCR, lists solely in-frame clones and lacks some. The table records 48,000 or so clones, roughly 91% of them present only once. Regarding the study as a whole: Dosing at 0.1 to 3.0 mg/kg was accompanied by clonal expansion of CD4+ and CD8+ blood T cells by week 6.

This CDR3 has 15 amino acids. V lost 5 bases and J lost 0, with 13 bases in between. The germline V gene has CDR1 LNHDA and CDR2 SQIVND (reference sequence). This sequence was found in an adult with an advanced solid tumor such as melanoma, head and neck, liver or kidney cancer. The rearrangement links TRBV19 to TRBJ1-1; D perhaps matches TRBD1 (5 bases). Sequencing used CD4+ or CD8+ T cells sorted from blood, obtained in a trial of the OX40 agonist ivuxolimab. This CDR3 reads CASSVSTVMNTEAFF. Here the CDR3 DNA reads TGTGCCAGTAGTGTATCGACAGTCATGAACACTGAAGCTTTCTTT.